This T cell receptor (beta chain) was sequenced during a study of CD8 T cells in Susac syndrome. CDR1 and CDR2 (germline): SGHKS, YYEKEE (reference sequence). The junction had 9 bases not matched to a gene; V was cut back by 4 bases and J by 6 bases. The CDR3 runs 15 residues. From blood CD8+ and CD4+ T cells, the TCR beta chain was sequenced. Negative isolation yielded CD4+ and CD8+ T cells, and FACS enriched TEMRA cells. This clonotype appeared a single time. Reverse transcription of roughly 0.45 to 1 ug RNA used random hexamers. Using its own MiXCR run on the immunoSEQ multiplex PCR reads, TCRdb lists one record per CDR3 protein. Counted here are around 170,000 distinct CDR3 sequences, around 95% occurring once; the ten biggest clones make up 0.098%.

The TCR comes from a human donor with Susac syndrome. J is TRBJ2-1 and V is TRBV5-5; 8 bases map to TRBD1. The source material was CD4+ T cells from PBMCs. The chain's CDR3 is CASSPRRTGSNEQFF. In nucleotides, the CDR3 is TGTGCCAGCAGCCCCCGCCGGACAGGGAGCAATGAGCAGTTCTTC.